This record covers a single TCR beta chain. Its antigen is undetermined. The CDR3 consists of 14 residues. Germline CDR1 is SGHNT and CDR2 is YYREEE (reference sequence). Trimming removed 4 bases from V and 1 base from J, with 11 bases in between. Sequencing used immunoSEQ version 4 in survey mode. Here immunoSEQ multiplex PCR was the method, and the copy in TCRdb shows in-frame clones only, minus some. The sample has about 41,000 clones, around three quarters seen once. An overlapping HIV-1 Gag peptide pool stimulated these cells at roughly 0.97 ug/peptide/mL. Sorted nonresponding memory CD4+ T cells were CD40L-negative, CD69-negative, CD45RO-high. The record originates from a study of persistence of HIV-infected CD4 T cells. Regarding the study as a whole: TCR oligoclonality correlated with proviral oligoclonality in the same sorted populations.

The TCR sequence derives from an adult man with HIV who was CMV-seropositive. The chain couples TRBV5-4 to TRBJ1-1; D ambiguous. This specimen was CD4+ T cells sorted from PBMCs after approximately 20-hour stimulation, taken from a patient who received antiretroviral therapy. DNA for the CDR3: TGTGCCAGCAGCCTACTAATCGGGAACACTGAAGCTTTCTTT. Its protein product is CASSLLIGNTEAFF.